This entry lists 16 T cell receptor beta chains sequenced from one sample in a study of identifying expanded T cells in peripheral blood. This table comes from immunoSEQ multiplex PCR, and its TCRdb copy is limited to in-frame clones, with some not included. The sample lists about 78,000 clones, roughly four fifths seen once, with 15% to 20% in the top ten. The sample comprised blood. The receptors were sampled from a person aged 18-70 years in good health.

This chain joins TRBV2 and TRBJ2-2, with 7 bases matching TRBD2. This CDR3 is 16 amino acids long. The germline V gene has CDR1 SNHLY and CDR2 FYNNEI. Losses at the gene ends were 4 bases for V and 5 bases for J; bases not matched to a gene: 10. The CDR3 here is CASSARELRGTGELFF. CDR3 coding DNA: TGTGCCAGCAGTGCGCGGGAGCTCAGAGGGACCGGGGAGCTGTTTTTT.

This chain connects TRBV7-2 to TRBJ2-4, with no clear D. Germline assignment: CDR1 SGHTA and CDR2 FQGNSA. V shed 3 bases and J shed 0 bases, with 12 bases lying between them. The CDR3 runs 16 residues. CDR3 sequence: CASSFNGPQAKNIQYF. The CDR3 coding sequence is TGTGCCAGCAGCTTTAACGGGCCACAAGCCAAAAACATTCAGTACTTC. Complete variable domain (other parts from reference TRBV7-2 and TRBJ2-4): GAGVSQSPSNKVTEKGKDVELRCDPISGHTALYWYRQSLGQGLEFLIYFQGNSAPDKSGLPSDRFSAERTGGSVSTLTIQRTQQEDSAVYLCASSFNGPQAKNIQYFGAGTRLSVL.

The chain has TRBV4-1 and TRBJ1-1; 7 bases map to TRBD1. This CDR3 region has 17 residues. Germline-derived CDR1 and CDR2 are MGHRA and YSYEKL. V was clipped by 0 bases and J by 1 base; unmatched bases: 8. CDR3 nucleotide sequence: TGCGCCAGCAGCCAAGATGCCCAGGGACAGACGAACACTGAAGCTTTCTTT. This encodes CASSQDAQGQTNTEAFF.

The chain uses TRBV10-3 and TRBJ1-1; D not certain. The V end lost 7 bases, the J end lost 6 bases, and 18 bases lay between the germline ends. CDR1 ENHRY and CDR2 SYGVKD come from the germline V gene. The CDR3 contains 14 residues. The CDR3 coding sequence is TGTGCCATCACCGTTACTGTTGGCGACGCTGAAGCTTTCTTT. Translated, it gives CAITVTVGDAEAFF.

This sequence joins TRBV18 and TRBJ2-7; perhaps TRBD1 as D (6 bases). The CDR3 is 14 residues long. Between the trimmed V and J ends, which lost 5 bases and 0 bases, there was a span of 11 bases. Germline assignment: CDR1 KGHSH and CDR2 LQKENI. The CDR3: CASSLRQDSYEQYF. DNA of the CDR3: TGTGCCAGCTCATTACGACAGGACTCCTACGAGCAGTACTTC.

The chain links TRBV14 to TRBJ2-5; TRBD2 is a possible D gene (5 bases). Deletions cut 4 bases from V and 4 bases from J, with 16 bases between. The germline V gene encodes CDR1 SGHDN and CDR2 FVKESK. This CDR3 region has 15 residues. CDR3: CASSPHAGLGETQYF. In nucleotides, the CDR3 is TGTGCCAGCAGCCCTCATGCGGGTTTGGGAGAGACCCAGTACTTC. Full variable domain (rest looked up from reference TRBV14 and TRBJ2-5): EAGVTQFPSHSVIEKGQTVTLRCDPISGHDNLYWYRRVMGKEIKFLLHFVKESKQDESGMPNNRFLAERTGGTYSTLKVQPAELEDSGVYFCASSPHAGLGETQYFGPGTRLLVL.

The chain carries TRBV5-1 and TRBJ2-7; maybe TRBD2 (6 bases). The length of the CDR3 is 16 residues. The germline V gene encodes CDR1 SGHRS and CDR2 YFSETQ. V shed 0 bases and J shed 3 bases, with 16 bases lying between them. DNA for the CDR3: TGCGCCAGCAGCTTGGTGTCCGACGGGAGAGACTACGAGCAGTACTTC. Encoded protein: CASSLVSDGRDYEQYF.

J is TRBJ1-2 and V is TRBV15; possibly TRBD1 for D (5 bases). Germline values: CDR1 LNHNV, CDR2 YYDKDF (reference sequence). The CDR3 is made up of 14 amino acids. V was trimmed by 3 bases and J by 4 bases, leaving 12 bases between them. The CDR3 is CATSSTGKRYGYTF. CDR3 DNA: TGTGCCACCAGCAGTACAGGAAAACGCTATGGCTACACCTTC.

This clone has more than one count but fewer than ten. CDR3 protein: CASSQFMDRGGQETQYF. Written as DNA, the CDR3 is TGCGCCAGCAGTCAATTCATGGACAGGGGGGGCCAAGAGACCCAGTACTTC. The rearrangement links TRBV23-1 to TRBJ2-5; TRBD1 agrees at 10 bases. TRBV23-1 is given ORF status, its function remaining uncertain. The CDR3 sequence is 17 residues long. With V trimmed by 1 base and J by 1 base, 6 bases remained unmatched.

V is TRBV28 and J is TRBJ1-2; D call uncertain. V was shortened by 8 bases and J by 8 bases, with 15 bases between the two germline ends. The germline V gene has CDR1 MDHEN and CDR2 SYDVKM. The CDR3 has 12 residues. CDR3 DNA: TGTGCCAGCGAGGGATTTGTGAGGGGCTACACCTTC. Protein: CASEGFVRGYTF.

The rearrangement joins TRBV15 to TRBJ1-1; D is uncertain. Trimming pared 1 base from V and 8 bases from J, leaving 11 bases between. CDR3 length: 13 residues. Germline V gene data show CDR1 as LNHNV and CDR2 as YYDKDF (reference sequence). Here the CDR3 reads CATSRVVGREAFF. The CDR3 DNA reads TGTGCCACCAGCAGAGTTGTAGGGCGAGAAGCTTTCTTT.

The chain employs TRBV4-3 and TRBJ2-7; 9 bases agree with TRBD2. The CDR3 is made up of 17 amino acids. Trimming at V came to 2 bases and at J to 4 bases, leaving 12 bases not matched to a gene. CDR1 is LGHNA, CDR2 YSLEER, per germline. CDR3: CASSQRLAGSILYEQYF. CDR3 bases: TGCGCCAGCAGCCAAAGGCTAGCGGGATCGATCCTATACGAGCAGTACTTC.

This clone was observed a single time. The CDR3 DNA reads TGTGCCAGCAGCCTCCTTAGGGGCTGGGAGACCCAGTACTTC. It is translated as CASSLLRGWETQYF. V usage is TRBV5-8 and J usage is TRBJ2-5; tentative D call: TRBD1 (5 bases). Germline lookup yields CDR1 SGHTS and CDR2 YDEGEE. This CDR3 region has 14 residues. The ends were cut back, 4 bases at V and 5 bases at J, with 15 bases in the middle.

V usage is TRBV6-6 and J usage is TRBJ2-4; no definite D call. This CDR3 region has 10 residues. V lost 8 bases, J lost 5 bases, and 4 bases lay in between. Germline values: CDR1 MNHNY, CDR2 SVGAGI (reference sequence). The CDR3: CASGENIQYF. The CDR3 DNA follows: TGTGCCAGCGGGGAAAACATTCAGTACTTC.

The V call is TRBV10-3, the J call TRBJ2-3; 8 bases are a match to TRBD2. The germline gives CDR1 ENHRY, CDR2 SYGVKD. Losses at the gene ends were 8 bases for V and 2 bases for J; bases not matched to a gene: 3. The CDR3 is made up of 13 amino acids. This chain's CDR3 is CAIQAGDTDTQYF. CDR3 DNA: TGTGCCATCCAAGCGGGAGACACAGATACGCAGTATTTT.

In its sample, this clone was seen a few times. CDR3 in amino acids: CASSTLPGQGQDNEQFF. CDR3 bases: TGCGCCAGCAGCACTCTACCGGGACAGGGACAGGACAATGAGCAGTTCTTC. This chain joins TRBV5-1 and TRBJ2-1; 9 nucleotides align to TRBD1. The CDR3 is made up of 17 amino acids. CDR1 SGHRS and CDR2 YFSETQ come from the germline V gene. The V gene end was trimmed by 4 bases and the J gene end by 5 bases; junction bases not matched to a gene: 13. The full variable domain, in which reference TRBV5-1 and TRBJ2-1 provide the parts outside the CDR3, is KAGVTQTPRYLIKTRGQQVTLSCSPISGHRSVSWYQQTPGQGLQFLFEYFSETQRNKGNFPGRFSGRQFSNSRSEMNVSTLELGDSALYLCASSTLPGQGQDNEQFFGPGTRLTVL.